What follows describes a single TCR beta chain. The antigen is unknown. After removal of 4 bases from V and 5 bases from J, the junction contained 13 bases not matched to a gene. CDR3 length equals 15 residues. Germline CDR1 DFQATT, CDR2 SNEGSKA (reference sequence). The data were obtained in a study of CD8+CD57+ T cells in acquired aplastic anemia. Study at large: Healthy donor CD4+ cell samples had a mean of roughly 10 million reads.

Using genomic DNA as the template, TCR beta VDJ and CDR3 profiling was carried out. One entry per CDR3 protein results from TCRdb running MiXCR on the reads. The data contain 200,000 to 250,000 distinct CDR3 sequences, approximately 60% of them seen just once; the ten biggest clones take up around 32%. General study points: The study found no significant CD8+ Simpson's diversity difference between patients and controls.

The chain has TRBV20-1 and TRBJ2-7; 8 positions match TRBD1. What was sequenced was sorted CD4+, CD8+, or CD8+CD57+ T cells (not recorded which) from PBMCs. The receptor's source is a human donor in good health. For the CDR3, the DNA is TGCAGTGCTACGGACGAGCCTGGACAGGGTGACGAGCAGTACTTC. Protein sequence: CSATDEPGQGDEQYF.